The 9 T cell receptor beta chains in this list originate from one sample, sequenced in a study of blood T cell repertoires in COVID-19. The repertoire was sequenced with immunoSEQ multiplex PCR; TCRdb's copy has only in-frame clones and lacks some. This table has around 100,000 clones, more than 85% appearing once. Sequencing was done on a sample of peripheral blood. The source is a human donor in a cohort sampled during active COVID-19.

The chain joins TRBV6-2 or TRBV6-3 to TRBJ2-2, with 10 nucleotides matching TRBD1. Germline CDR1 is MNHEY and CDR2 is SVGEGT. V gave up 6 bases and J gave up 3 bases; unmatched junction bases: 7. CDR3 size: 16 residues. CDR3 sequence reads: CASSPDRGRDTGELFF. The DNA of the CDR3 is TGTGCCAGCAGCCCAGACAGGGGGCGCGACACCGGGGAGCTGTTTTTT.

The J gene is TRBJ2-5, the V gene TRBV7-9; TRBD2 matches 13 bases. V lost 4 bases and J lost 2; bases outside the gene matches: 1. Germline V gene lookup returns CDR1 SEHNR and CDR2 FQNEAQ (reference sequence). This CDR3 region has 15 residues. As DNA, the CDR3 is TGTGCCAGCAGCTCACTAGCGGGGGGGCAAGAGACCCAGTACTTC. Translated: CASSSLAGGQETQYF.

CDR3 DNA sequence: TGTGCCAGCAGCCAAGGGGTGGATCAGCAGTACTTC. This translates into CASSQGVDQQYF. The chain couples TRBV7-9 to TRBJ2-7; possibly TRBD1 for D (5 bases). CDR1 SEHNR and CDR2 FQNEAQ come from the germline V gene (reference sequence). Trimming removed 5 bases at V and 8 bases at J, with 13 bases between. CDR3 length equals 12 residues.

This chain joins TRBV19 and TRBJ1-1; 8 positions agree with TRBD1. The CDR3 length is 14 residues. The germline gives CDR1 LNHDA, CDR2 SQIVND (reference sequence). V lost 5 bases, J lost 3 bases, and 5 bases stayed unmatched. The CDR3 is CASSWYRGDTEAFF. As DNA, the CDR3 is TGTGCCAGTAGTTGGTACAGGGGGGACACTGAAGCTTTCTTT.

The count of this clone is one. The gene calls are TRBV30 and TRBJ2-5; no reliable D call. The V gene's germline CDR1 is GTSNPN and CDR2 SVGIG (reference sequence). Trimming pared 4 bases from V and 5 bases from J, leaving 11 bases between. This CDR3 has 12 amino acids. The CDR3 DNA reads TGTGCCTGGACAGACGCCAGGGAGACCCAGTACTTC. Its translation: CAWTDARETQYF.

The rearrangement uses TRBV15 and TRBJ2-1; D call uncertain. Germline CDR1 and CDR2: LNHNV and YYDKDF (reference sequence). V lost 4 bases to trimming and J lost 6 bases, with 13 bases between them. There are 14 residues in the CDR3. CDR3 bases: TGTGCCACCAGCAAGTGGCAGGCCGCCAATGAGCAGTTCTTC. Encoded protein: CATSKWQAANEQFF.

The chain is built from TRBV24-1 and TRBJ2-3; 10 bases are a match to TRBD2. Losses at the gene ends were 7 bases for V and 5 bases for J; bases not matched to a gene: 8. The CDR3 is 15 residues long. Germline CDR1 and CDR2: KGHDR and SFDVKD. The CDR3 nucleotides read TGTGCCACCAGCGCCAGCCTAGCGGGAGTAGATACGCAGTATTTT. Protein sequence: CATSASLAGVDTQYF.

This clone showed up just a few times. The chain combines TRBV20-1 with TRBJ2-7; maybe TRBD1 (5 bases). The CDR3 contains 11 residues. Germline V gene sequence: CDR1 DFQATT, CDR2 SNEGSKA (reference sequence). The V end was cut by 3 bases, the J end by 4 bases, with 7 bases between. CDR3 residues: CSASQGYEQYF. DNA of the CDR3: TGCAGTGCTAGTCAGGGATACGAGCAGTACTTC.

The chain combines TRBV6-1 with TRBJ2-3; D perhaps matches TRBD2 (7 bases). Germline lookup yields CDR1 MNHNS and CDR2 SASEGT. The CDR3 consists of 17 residues. V lost 1 base and J 4 bases, leaving 18 bases between the germline ends. CDR3 protein: CASSEELRGGIADTQYF. CDR3 in DNA: TGTGCCAGCAGTGAAGAGCTTAGGGGGGGGATTGCAGATACGCAGTATTTT.